What follows are 5 T cell receptor beta chains derived from one specimen sequenced in a study of blood T cell repertoires in COVID-19. The assay was immunoSEQ multiplex PCR, and TCRdb's table has in-frame clones only and misses some. This sample has under 85,000 clones, with around 85% found just once. The specimen was peripheral blood. The receptors stem from a woman at least 80 years old with active or convalescent COVID-19.

The chain joins TRBV7-2 to TRBJ2-7; the match to TRBD2 covers 14 bases. Germline assignment: CDR1 SGHTA and CDR2 FQGNSA. Germline trimming cut 8 bases from V and 2 bases from J; bases unmatched to any gene: 5. The CDR3 has 15 residues. CDR3 sequence (DNA): TGTGCCAGCGGTCGACTAGCGGGAGGGCCCTACGAGCAGTACTTC. Translating it yields CASGRLAGGPYEQYF.

The V and J genes are TRBV7-9 and TRBJ2-2, with D unclear. This CDR3 is built from 14 residues. Germline V gene lookup returns CDR1 SEHNR and CDR2 FQNEAQ (reference sequence). The V and J ends lost 1 base and 4 bases respectively, with 7 bases between them. Here the CDR3 DNA reads TGTGCCAGCAGCTTAGTTGGCCTCACCGGGGAGCTGTTTTTT. Amino acids: CASSLVGLTGELFF.

The chain combines TRBV7-9 with TRBJ2-5; TRBD1 is a possible D gene (5 bases). The germline V gene has CDR1 SEHNR and CDR2 FQNEAQ (reference sequence). The V and J ends lost 3 bases and 0 bases respectively, with 11 bases between them. The CDR3 sequence is 15 residues long. Written as DNA, the CDR3 is TGTGCCAGCAGCTTGGCACAGGCGTACCAAGAGACCCAGTACTTC. This codes for CASSLAQAYQETQYF.

This chain links TRBV7-3 with TRBJ1-1, with 8 bases lining up with TRBD1. V lost 5 bases to trimming and J lost 3 bases; unmatched junction nucleotides: 2. Looked up from germline, CDR1 is SGHTA and CDR2 is FQGTGA. The CDR3 sequence is 13 residues long. The CDR3 nucleotides read TGTGCCAGCAGCCTGACAGGGGACACTGAAGCTTTCTTT. Amino acid sequence: CASSLTGDTEAFF.

The rearrangement uses TRBV9 and TRBJ2-6; perhaps TRBD1 as D (6 bases). The CDR3 loop spans 17 amino acids. In germline, CDR1 is SGDLS, CDR2 YYNGEE. V gave up 4 bases and J gave up 2 bases, with 16 bases separating them. The CDR3 coding sequence is TGTGCCAGCAGCCCCTCCGGGACACCCCCTGGGGCCAACGTCCTGACTTTC. Translating it yields CASSPSGTPPGANVLTF. The full variable domain, its missing parts supplied by reference TRBV9 and TRBJ2-6, is DSGVTQTPKHLITATGQRVTLRCSPRSGDLSVYWYQQSLDQGLQFLIQYYNGEERAKGNILERFSAQQFPDLHSELNLSSLELGDSALYFCASSPSGTPPGANVLTFGAGSRLTVL.